The source of this TCR beta chain is a study of CD8+ T cells in alopecia areata. Study-level background: Severity scores in treated patients reflected the percentage of scalp affected.

Study results and caveats: For patients receiving tofacitinib, scalp clonality and expanded CD8+ clones among the top 100 significantly decreased. Higher clonality was seen in lesional scalp than in normal scalp, especially in alopecia totalis/universalis.

V was clipped by 3 bases and J by 0 bases, with 11 bases between them. The CDR3 runs 16 residues. Germline V gene lookup returns CDR1 SNHLY and CDR2 FYNNEI. Treatment: oral pan-JAK inhibitor, 5-10 mg twice daily. The study team obtained lesional scalp punch biopsies and peripheral blood from alopecia areata patients. RNA was isolated and reverse transcribed to cDNA, the sequencing template. TCRdb's copy holds only in-frame clones and misses some; the assay was immunoSEQ multiplex PCR. The data hold over 150,000 clones, with about 53% observed a single time. Comments on this clone: Its antigen remains unknown.

This material consisted of CD8+ T cells sorted from blood, taken at week 24, from a patient treated with tofacitinib. The sequence was obtained from a human donor with alopecia areata. The V call is TRBV2, the J call TRBJ2-2, with D uncertain. This CDR3 is CASSEGQAPNTGELFF. For the CDR3, the DNA is TGTGCCAGCAGTGAGGGCCAGGCCCCGAACACCGGGGAGCTGTTTTTT. Full variable domain (outside the CDR3, taken from reference TRBV2 and TRBJ2-2): EPEVTQTPSHQVTQMGQEVILRCVPISNHLYFYWYRQILGQKVEFLVSFYNNEISEKSEIFDDQFSVERPDGSNFTLKIRSTKLEDSAMYFCASSEGQAPNTGELFFGEGSRLTVL.